Described below is a single TCR beta chain sequence and its context. Adults between roughly 18 and 95 years of age took part from fewer than 30 US areas. Participants had their cohort set by participant-reported clinical history. V shed 3 bases, J shed 2 bases, and the junction held 4 bases outside the gene matches. The CDR3 totals 15 residues. Germline CDR1 SGHRS, CDR2 YFSETQ. The sample belongs to a study of blood T cell repertoires in COVID-19. Overall study context: Sites in the United States, Italy and Spain provided acute and convalescent COVID-19 samples.

TCRdb keeps only in-frame clones here, not all; method: immunoSEQ multiplex PCR. The sample gives approximately 170,000 clones, around 81% of which show up once; under 7% is in the top ten. This TCR was recovered from a man aged 40-55 years who had recovered from COVID-19. The sample was PBMCs or T cells enriched from blood (not recorded which). The chain is built from TRBV5-1 and TRBJ2-7, with 11 bases fitting TRBD1. The CDR3 spells CASSSGQGGTYEQYF. CDR3 sequence (DNA): TGCGCCAGCAGCTCGGGACAGGGGGGGACCTACGAGCAGTACTTC.